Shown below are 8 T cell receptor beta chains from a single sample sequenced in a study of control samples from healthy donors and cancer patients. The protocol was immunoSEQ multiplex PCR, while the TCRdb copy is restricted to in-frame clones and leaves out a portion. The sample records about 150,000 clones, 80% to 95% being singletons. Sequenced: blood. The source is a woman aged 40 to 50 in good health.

The CDR3, as DNA: TGCGCCAGCAGCTTACCAGTACAGGCTGGAAACACCATATATTTT. Translation gives CASSLPVQAGNTIYF. J is TRBJ1-3 and V is TRBV4-1; D is possibly TRBD1 (5 bases). Trimming took off 5 bases at V and 2 bases at J, with 13 bases between the two ends. The CDR3 consists of 15 residues. From germline, CDR1 is MGHRA and CDR2 YSYEKL.

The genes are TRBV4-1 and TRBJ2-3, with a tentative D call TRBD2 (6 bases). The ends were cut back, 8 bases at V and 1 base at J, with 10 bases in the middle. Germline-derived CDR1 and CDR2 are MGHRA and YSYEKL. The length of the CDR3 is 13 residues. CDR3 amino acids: CASRGIGTDTQYF. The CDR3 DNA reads TGCGCCAGCCGGGGGATTGGCACAGATACGCAGTATTTT.

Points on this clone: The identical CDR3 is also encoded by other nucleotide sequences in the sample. The CDR3 nucleotides are TGTGCCAGTAGTATCGCAGGGGGAAATCAGCCCCAGCATTTT. Its translation: CASSIAGGNQPQHF. The rearrangement links TRBV19 to TRBJ1-5, with 7 bases aligning to TRBD1. J lost 4 bases, V lost 3 bases, and 3 bases had no gene match. The length of the CDR3 is 14 residues. Germline assignment: CDR1 LNHDA and CDR2 SQIVND (reference sequence).

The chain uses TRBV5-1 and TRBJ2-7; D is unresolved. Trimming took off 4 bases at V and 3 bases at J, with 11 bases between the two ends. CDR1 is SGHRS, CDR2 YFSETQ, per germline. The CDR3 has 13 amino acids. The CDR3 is CASSKQEHYEQYF. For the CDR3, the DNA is TGCGCCAGCAGCAAGCAGGAGCACTACGAGCAGTACTTC.

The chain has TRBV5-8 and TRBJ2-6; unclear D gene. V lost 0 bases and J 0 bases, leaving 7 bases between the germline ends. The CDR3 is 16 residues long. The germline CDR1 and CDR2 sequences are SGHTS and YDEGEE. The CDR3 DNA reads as TGTGCCAGCAGCTTGGAGATTTTCTCTGGGGCCAACGTCCTGACTTTC. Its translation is CASSLEIFSGANVLTF. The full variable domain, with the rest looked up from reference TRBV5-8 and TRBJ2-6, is EAGVTQSPTHLIKTRGQQATLRCSPISGHTSVYWYQQALGLGLQFLLWYDEGEERNRGNFPPRFSGRQFPNYSSELNVNALELEDSALYLCASSLEIFSGANVLTFGAGSRLTVL.

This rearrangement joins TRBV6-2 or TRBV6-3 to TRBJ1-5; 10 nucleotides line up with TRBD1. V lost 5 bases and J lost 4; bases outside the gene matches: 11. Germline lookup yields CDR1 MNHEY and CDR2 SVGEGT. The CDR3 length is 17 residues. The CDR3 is CASSDPRQGAGNQPQHF. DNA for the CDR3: TGTGCCAGCAGTGACCCGAGACAGGGGGCTGGGAATCAGCCCCAGCATTTT.

Here the CDR3 reads CASSGGPREQYF. In nucleotides, the CDR3 is TGTGCCAGCAGCGGTGGGCCGCGGGAGCAGTACTTC. The gene calls are TRBV27 and TRBJ2-7, with D hard to call. This CDR3 contains 12 residues. CDR1 is MNHEY and CDR2 is SMNVEV in the germline V gene (reference sequence). V lost 6 bases and J lost 7, with 13 bases in between.

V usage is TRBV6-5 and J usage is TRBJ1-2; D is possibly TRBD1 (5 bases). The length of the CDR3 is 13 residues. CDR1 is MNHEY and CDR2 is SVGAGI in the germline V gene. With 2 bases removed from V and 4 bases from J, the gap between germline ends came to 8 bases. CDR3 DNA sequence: TGTGCCAGCAGTTACGGGACGGTCTATGGCTACACCTTC. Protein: CASSYGTVYGYTF.